Sequencing of this T cell receptor beta chain was carried out in a study of blood T cell repertoires in COVID-19. Across the whole study: Specimens from acute and convalescent COVID-19 originated in the United States, Italy and Spain. T cells, B-cell-depleted T cells, or PBMCs provided the cDNA or gDNA that served as material.

Germline trimming cut 7 bases from V and 4 bases from J; bases unmatched to any gene: 4. Germline V gene data show CDR1 as MNHEY and CDR2 as SMNVEV (reference sequence). This CDR3 has 13 amino acids. Original processing notes: For nucleated cells, counts were estimated from reference gene primer amplification. Using immunoSEQ multiplex PCR, the repertoire was profiled, and TCRdb retains in-frame clones only, with some absent. The V and J calls and clone size come from that table; D and trimming were worked out from the DNA. The sample carries under 140,000 clones, 65% to 90% recorded once. The specimen was peripheral blood. This chain uses TRBV27 with TRBJ2-3; 8 bases match TRBD2. The receptor was isolated from a woman aged 55-70 years with acute or convalescent COVID-19. The CDR3 DNA reads as TGTGCCAGCACCGACGGGGGGGCAGATACGCAGTATTTT. Residues: CASTDGGADTQYF.